This T cell receptor (beta chain) was recorded in a study of T cells after yellow fever vaccination. One entry per CDR3 protein, called by TCRdb with MiXCR from the 5' RACE reads. The data hold around 310,000 distinct CDR3 sequences, with 3.5% to 5% observed a single time. This clonotype has at least ten counts. Germline lookup yields CDR1 LGHNA and CDR2 YNFKEQ. CDR3 size: 14 residues. V lost 3 bases, J lost 7 bases, and 15 bases lay in between. This clonotype was sampled from a young man who received the YFV17D yellow fever vaccine. The source was PBMCs, collected 15 days after the yellow fever booster vaccination. This chain connects TRBV4-2 to TRBJ1-2; a possible D gene is TRBD1 (5 bases). This chain's CDR3 is CASSQQGEASGYTF. In nucleotides, the CDR3 is TGTGCCAGCAGCCAGCAGGGAGAGGCTTCTGGCTACACCTTC.